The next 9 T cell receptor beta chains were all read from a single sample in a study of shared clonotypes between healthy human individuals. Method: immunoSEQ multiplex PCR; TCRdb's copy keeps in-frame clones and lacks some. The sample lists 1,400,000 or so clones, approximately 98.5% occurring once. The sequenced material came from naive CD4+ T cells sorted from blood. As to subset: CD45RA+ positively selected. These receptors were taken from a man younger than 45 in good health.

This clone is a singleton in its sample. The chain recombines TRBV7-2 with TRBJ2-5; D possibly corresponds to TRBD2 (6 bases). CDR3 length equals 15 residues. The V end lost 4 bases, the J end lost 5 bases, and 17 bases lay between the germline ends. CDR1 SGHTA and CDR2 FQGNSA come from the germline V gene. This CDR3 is CASSSSRGIGETQYF. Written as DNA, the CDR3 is TGTGCCAGCAGCTCATCTCGGGGGATAGGGGAGACCCAGTACTTC.

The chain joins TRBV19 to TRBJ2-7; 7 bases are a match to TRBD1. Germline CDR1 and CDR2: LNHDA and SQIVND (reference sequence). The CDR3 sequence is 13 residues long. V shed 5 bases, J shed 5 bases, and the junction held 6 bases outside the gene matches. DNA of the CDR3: TGTGCCAGTAGTCGACAGGGTATCCACGAGCAGTACTTC. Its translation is CASSRQGIHEQYF.

The CDR3 DNA reads as TGTGCCAGCAGTTACCAGGGAACGCCTGGAAACACCATATATTTT. This translates into CASSYQGTPGNTIYF. V and J are TRBV6-5 and TRBJ1-3, with D tentatively TRBD1 (5 bases). The V gene's germline CDR1 is MNHEY and CDR2 SVGAGI. V lost 2 bases and J 2 bases, leaving 10 bases between the germline ends. This CDR3 comprises 15 residues.

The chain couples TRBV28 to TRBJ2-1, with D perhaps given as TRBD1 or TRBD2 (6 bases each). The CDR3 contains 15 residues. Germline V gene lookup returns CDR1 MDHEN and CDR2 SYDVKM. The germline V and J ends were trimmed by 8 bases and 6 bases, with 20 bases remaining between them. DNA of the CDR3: TGTGCCAGCTCGCTAGGGACGGGGGCCTTCAATGAGCAGTTCTTC. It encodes CASSLGTGAFNEQFF.

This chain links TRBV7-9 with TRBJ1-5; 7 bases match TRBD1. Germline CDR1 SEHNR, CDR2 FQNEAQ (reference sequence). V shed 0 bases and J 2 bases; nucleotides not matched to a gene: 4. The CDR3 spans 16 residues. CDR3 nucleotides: TGTGCCAGCAGCTTAGCGAGGGGGCTGGGCAATCAGCCCCAGCATTTT. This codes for CASSLARGLGNQPQHF.

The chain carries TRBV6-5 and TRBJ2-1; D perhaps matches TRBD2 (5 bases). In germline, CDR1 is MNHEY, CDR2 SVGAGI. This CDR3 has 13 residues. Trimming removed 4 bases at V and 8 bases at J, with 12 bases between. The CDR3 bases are TGTGCCAGCAGTTCACTAGTCTCCCATGAGCAGTTCTTC. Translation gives CASSSLVSHEQFF.

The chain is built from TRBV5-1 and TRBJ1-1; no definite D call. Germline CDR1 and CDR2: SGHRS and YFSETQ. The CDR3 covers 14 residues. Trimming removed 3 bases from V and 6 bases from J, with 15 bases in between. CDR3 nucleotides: TGCGCCAGCAGCTGGGAGGTCGGTCTCGCTGAAGCTTTCTTT. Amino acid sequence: CASSWEVGLAEAFF.

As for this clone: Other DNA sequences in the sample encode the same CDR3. The CDR3 region is CASSQGGGGNQPQHF. In DNA, the CDR3 is TGCGCCAGCAGCCAAGGAGGGGGAGGCAATCAGCCCCAGCATTTT. The chain links TRBV4-1 to TRBJ1-5; D is possibly TRBD1 (6 bases). CDR1 and CDR2 from the germline V gene are MGHRA and YSYEKL. The CDR3 totals 15 residues. Trimming took off 1 base at V and 2 bases at J, with 9 bases between the two ends.

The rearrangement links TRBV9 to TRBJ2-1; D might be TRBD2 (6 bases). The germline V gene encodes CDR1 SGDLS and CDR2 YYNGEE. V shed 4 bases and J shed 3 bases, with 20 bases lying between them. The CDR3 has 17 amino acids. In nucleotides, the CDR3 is TGTGCCAGCAGCCCGGTCGATAGCGGAGGCAGCTACAATGAGCAGTTCTTC. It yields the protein CASSPVDSGGSYNEQFF.